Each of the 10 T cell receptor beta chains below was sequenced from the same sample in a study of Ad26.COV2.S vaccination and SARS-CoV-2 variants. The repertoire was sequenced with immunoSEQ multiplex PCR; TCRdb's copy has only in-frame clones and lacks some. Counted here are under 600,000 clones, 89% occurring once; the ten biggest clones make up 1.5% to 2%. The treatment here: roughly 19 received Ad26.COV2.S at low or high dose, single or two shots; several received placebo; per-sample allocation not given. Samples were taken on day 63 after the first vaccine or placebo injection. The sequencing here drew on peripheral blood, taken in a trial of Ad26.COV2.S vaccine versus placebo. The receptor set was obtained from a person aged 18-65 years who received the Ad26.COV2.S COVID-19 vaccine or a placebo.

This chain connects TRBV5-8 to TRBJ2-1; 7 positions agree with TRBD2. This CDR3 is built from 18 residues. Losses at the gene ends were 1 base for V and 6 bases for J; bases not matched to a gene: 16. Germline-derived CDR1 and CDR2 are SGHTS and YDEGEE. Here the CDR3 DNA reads TGTGCCAGCAGCTTGAGGTTAAGGGGCGGGAGAGCGGTCAATGAGCAGTTCTTC. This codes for CASSLRLRGGRAVNEQFF.

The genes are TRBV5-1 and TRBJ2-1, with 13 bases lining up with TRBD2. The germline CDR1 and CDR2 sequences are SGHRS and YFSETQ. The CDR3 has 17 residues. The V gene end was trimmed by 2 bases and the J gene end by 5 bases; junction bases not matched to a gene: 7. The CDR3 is CASSFSLLAGGNNEQFF. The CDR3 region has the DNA TGCGCCAGCAGCTTCTCCTTACTAGCGGGAGGGAACAATGAGCAGTTCTTC.

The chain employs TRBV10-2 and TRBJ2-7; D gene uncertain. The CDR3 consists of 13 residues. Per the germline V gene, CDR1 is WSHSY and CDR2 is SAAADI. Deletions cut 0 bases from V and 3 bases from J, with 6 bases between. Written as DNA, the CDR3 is TGCGCCAGCAGTGAGTCGACCATCTACGAGCAGTACTTC. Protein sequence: CASSESTIYEQYF.

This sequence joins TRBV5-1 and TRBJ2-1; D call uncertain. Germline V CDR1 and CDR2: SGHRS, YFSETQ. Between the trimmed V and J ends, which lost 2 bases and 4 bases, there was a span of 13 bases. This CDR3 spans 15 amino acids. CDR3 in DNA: TGCGCCAGCAGCTTCGCTCGCCTAGGATACAATGAGCAGTTCTTC. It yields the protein CASSFARLGYNEQFF.

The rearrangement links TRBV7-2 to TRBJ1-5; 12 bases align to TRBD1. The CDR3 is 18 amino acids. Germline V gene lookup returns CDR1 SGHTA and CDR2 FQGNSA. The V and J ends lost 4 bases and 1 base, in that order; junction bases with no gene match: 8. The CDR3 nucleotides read TGTGCCAGCAGCTCAGCCGGGACAGGGGGCCGAAGCAATCAGCCCCAGCATTTT. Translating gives CASSSAGTGGRSNQPQHF.

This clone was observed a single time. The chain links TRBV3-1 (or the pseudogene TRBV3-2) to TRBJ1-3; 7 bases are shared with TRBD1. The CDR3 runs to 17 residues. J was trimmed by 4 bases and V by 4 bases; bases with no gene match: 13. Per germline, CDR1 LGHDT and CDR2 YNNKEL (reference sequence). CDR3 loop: CASSPTRSTGSGNTIYF. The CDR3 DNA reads TGTGCCAGCAGCCCAACCCGATCGACAGGGTCGGGAAACACCATATATTTT.

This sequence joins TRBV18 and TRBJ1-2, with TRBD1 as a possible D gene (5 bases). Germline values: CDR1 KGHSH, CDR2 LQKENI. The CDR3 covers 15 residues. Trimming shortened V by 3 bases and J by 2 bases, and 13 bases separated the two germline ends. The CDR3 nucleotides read TGTGCCAGCTCACCGGAGGGGAAACTGAACTATGGCTACACCTTC. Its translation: CASSPEGKLNYGYTF.

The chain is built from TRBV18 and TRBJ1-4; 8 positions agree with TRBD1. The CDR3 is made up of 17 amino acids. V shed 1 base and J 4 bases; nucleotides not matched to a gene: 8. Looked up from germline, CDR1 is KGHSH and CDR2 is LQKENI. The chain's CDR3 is CASSPQKGTGNNEKLFF. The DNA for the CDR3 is TGTGCCAGCTCACCACAAAAAGGGACAGGAAATAATGAAAAACTGTTTTTT.

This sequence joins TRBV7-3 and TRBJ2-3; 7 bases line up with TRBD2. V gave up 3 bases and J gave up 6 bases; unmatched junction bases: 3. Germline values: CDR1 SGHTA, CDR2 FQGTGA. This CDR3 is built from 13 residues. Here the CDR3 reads CASSLIAGDTQYF. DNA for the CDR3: TGTGCCAGCAGCTTGATAGCGGGCGATACGCAGTATTTT. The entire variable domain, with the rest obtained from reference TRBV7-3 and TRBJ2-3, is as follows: GAGVSQTPSNKVTEKGKYVELRCDPISGHTALYWYRQSLGQGPEFLIYFQGTGAADDSGLPNDRFFAVRPEGSVSTLKIQRTERGDSAVYLCASSLIAGDTQYFGPGTRLTVL.

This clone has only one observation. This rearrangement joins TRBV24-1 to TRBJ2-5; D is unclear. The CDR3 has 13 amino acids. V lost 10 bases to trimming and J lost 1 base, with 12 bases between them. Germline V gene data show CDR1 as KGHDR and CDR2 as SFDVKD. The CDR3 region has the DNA TGTGCCACAGCCCCGGCAGGCCAAGAGACCCAGTACTTC. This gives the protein CATAPAGQETQYF.